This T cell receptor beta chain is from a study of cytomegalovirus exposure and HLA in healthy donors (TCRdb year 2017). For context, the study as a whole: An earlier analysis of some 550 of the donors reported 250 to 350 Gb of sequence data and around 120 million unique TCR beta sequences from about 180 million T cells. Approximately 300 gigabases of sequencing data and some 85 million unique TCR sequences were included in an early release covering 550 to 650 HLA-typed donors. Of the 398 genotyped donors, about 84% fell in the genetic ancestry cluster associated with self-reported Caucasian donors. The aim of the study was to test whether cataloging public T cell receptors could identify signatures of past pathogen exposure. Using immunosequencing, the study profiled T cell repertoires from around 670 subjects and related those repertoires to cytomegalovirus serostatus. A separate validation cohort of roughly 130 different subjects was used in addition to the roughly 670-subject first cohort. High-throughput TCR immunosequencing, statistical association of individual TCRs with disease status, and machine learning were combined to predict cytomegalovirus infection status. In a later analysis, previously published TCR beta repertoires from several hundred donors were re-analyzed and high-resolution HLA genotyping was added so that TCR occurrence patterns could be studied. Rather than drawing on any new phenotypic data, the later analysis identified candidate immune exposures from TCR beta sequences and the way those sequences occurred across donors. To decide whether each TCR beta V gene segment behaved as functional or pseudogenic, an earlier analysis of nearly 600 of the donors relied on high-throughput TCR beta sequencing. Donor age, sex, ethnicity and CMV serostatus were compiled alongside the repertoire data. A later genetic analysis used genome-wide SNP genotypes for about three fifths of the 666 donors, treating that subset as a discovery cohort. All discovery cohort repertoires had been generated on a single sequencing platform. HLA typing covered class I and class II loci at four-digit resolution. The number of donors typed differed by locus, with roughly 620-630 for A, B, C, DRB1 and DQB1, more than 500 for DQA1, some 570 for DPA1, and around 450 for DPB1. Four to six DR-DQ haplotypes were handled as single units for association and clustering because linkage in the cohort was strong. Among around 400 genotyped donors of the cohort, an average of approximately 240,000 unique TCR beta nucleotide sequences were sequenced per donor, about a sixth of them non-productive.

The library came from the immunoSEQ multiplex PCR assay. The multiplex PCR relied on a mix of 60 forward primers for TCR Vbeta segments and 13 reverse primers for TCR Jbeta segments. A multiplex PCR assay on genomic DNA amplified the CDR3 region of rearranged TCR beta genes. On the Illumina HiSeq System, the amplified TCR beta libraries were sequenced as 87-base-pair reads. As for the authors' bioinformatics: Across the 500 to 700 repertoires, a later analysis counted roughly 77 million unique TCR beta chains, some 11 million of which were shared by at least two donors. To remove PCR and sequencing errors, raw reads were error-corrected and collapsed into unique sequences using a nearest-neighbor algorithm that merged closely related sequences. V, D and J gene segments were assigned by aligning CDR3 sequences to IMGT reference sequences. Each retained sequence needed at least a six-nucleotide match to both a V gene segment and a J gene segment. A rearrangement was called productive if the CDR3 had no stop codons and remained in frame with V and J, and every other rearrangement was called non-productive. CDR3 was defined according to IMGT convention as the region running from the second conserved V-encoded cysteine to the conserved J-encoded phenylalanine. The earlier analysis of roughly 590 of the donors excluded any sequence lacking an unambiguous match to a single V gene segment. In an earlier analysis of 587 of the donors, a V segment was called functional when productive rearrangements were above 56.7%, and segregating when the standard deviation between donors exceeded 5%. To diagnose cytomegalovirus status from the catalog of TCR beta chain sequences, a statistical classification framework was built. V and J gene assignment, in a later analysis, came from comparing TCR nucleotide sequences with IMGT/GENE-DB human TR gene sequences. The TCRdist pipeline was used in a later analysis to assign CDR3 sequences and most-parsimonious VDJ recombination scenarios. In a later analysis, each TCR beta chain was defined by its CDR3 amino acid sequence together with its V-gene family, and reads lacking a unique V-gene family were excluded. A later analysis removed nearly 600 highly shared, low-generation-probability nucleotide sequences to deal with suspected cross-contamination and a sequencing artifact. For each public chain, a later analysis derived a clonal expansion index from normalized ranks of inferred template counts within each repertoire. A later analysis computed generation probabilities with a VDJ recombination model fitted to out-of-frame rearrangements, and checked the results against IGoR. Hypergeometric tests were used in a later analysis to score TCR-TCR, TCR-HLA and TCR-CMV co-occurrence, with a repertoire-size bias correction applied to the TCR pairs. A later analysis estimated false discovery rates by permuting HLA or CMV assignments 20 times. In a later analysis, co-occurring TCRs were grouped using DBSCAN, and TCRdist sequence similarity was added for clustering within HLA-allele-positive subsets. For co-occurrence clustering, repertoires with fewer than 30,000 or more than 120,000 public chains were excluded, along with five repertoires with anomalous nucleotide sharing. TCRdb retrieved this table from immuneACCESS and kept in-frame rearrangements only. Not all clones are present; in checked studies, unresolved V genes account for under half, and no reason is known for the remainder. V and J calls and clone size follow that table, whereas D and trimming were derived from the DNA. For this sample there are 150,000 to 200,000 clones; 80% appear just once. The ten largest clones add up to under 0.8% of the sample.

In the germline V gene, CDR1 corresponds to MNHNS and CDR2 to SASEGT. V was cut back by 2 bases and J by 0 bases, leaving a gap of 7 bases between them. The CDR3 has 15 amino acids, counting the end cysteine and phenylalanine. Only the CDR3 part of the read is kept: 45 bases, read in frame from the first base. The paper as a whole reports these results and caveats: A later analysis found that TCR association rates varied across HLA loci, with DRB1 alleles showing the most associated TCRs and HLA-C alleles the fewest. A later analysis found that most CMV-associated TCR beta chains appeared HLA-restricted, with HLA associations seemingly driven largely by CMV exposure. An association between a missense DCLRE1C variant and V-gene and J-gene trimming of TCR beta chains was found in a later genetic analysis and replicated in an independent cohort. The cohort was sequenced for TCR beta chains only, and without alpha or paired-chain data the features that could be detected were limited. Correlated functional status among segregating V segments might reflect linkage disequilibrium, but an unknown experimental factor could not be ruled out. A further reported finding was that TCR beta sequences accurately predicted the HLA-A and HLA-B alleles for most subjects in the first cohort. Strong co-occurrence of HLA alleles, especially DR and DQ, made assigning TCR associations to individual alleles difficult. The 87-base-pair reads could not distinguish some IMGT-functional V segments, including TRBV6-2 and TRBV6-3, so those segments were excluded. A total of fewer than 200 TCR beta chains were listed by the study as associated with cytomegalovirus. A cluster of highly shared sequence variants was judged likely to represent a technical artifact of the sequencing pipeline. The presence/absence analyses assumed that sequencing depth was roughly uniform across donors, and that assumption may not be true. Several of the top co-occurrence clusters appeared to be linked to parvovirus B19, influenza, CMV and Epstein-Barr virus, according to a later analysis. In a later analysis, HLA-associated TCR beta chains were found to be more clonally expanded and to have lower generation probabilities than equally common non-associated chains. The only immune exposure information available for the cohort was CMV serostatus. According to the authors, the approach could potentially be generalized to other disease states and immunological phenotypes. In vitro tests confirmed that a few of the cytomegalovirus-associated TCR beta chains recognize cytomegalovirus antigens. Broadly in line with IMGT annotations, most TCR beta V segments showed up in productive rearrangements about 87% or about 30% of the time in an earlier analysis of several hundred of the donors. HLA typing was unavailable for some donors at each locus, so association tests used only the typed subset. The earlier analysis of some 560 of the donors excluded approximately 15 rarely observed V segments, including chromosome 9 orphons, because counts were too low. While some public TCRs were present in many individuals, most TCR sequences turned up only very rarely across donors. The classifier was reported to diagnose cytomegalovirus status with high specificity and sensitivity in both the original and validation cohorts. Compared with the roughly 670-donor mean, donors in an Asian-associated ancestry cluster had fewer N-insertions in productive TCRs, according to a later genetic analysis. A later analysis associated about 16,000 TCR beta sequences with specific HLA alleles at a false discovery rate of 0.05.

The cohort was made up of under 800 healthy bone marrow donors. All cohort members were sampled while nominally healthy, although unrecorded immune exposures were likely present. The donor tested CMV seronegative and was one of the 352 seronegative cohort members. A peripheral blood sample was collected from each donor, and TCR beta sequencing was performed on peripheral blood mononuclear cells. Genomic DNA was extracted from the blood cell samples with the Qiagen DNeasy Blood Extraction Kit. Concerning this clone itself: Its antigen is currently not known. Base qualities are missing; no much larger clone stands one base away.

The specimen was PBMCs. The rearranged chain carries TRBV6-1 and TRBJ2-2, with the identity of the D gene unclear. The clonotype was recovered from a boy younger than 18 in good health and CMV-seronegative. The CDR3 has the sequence CASSEMAANTGELFF. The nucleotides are TGTGCCAGCAGTGAAATGGCAGCGAACACCGGGGAGCTGTTTTTT.